This T cell receptor beta chain was recovered during a study of T cells in Graves' hyperthyroidism and ophthalmopathy. Study background: Pretreatment peripheral blood was obtained at initial diagnosis.

TCR beta CDR3 sequences were amplified from RNA transcripts. Using the HTBI primer set, a first-round RT-PCR was run on the TCR CDR3. One entry per CDR3 protein, called by TCRdb with MiXCR from the multiplex PCR reads. Altogether 350,000 to 400,000 distinct CDR3 sequences are present, roughly 14% being singletons, with the ten largest covering approximately 11%. This clonotype was detected ten times or more. Graves' hyperthyroidism was deemed stable given no ophthalmopathy progression within 18 months. CDR1 is SEHNR and CDR2 is FQNEAQ in the germline V gene (reference sequence). The CDR3 covers 11 residues. Trimming shortened V by 5 bases and J by 5 bases, and 4 bases separated the two germline ends.

The specimen sequenced was blood. This sequence was found in a woman aged 55-69 years with Graves' hyperthyroidism. The rearrangement links TRBV7-9 to TRBJ2-1; D remains unclear. This CDR3 reads CASSRNNEQFF. CDR3 DNA: TGTGCCAGCAGCCGCAACAATGAGCAGTTCTTC.